One sample yielded the 11 T cell receptor beta chains listed below, sequenced in a study of T cell responses to AZD1222 COVID-19 vaccine. Sequencing used immunoSEQ multiplex PCR; TCRdb keeps in-frame clones, though not all of them. The sample lists about 100,000 clones; 80% to 95% were seen once. Material: peripheral blood, obtained 28 days after the second AZD1222 dose. These receptors all come from an adult who received the AZD1222 COVID-19 vaccine.

This clone was observed once. The chain is built from TRBV6-6 and TRBJ1-2; TRBD1 aligns across 7 bases. In germline, CDR1 is MNHNY, CDR2 SVGAGI (reference sequence). This CDR3 region has 14 residues. V lost 6 bases and J lost 4; bases outside the gene matches: 8. DNA of the CDR3: TGTGCCAGCAGCTCCACACAGGGGACCTATGGCTACACCTTC. Protein: CASSSTQGTYGYTF.

This clone was observed once. V usage is TRBV3-1 (or the pseudogene TRBV3-2) and J usage is TRBJ2-1; D possibly matches TRBD1 or TRBD2 (6 bases each). Trimming shortened V by 2 bases and J by 5 bases, and 16 bases separated the two germline ends. The CDR3 contains 16 residues. Germline V gene sequence: CDR1 LGHDT, CDR2 YNNKEL (reference sequence). CDR3 bases: TGTGCCAGCAGCCAAACGGGGGCAGGGGCGGACAATGAGCAGTTCTTC. It codes for CASSQTGAGADNEQFF.

The rearrangement uses TRBV6-2 or TRBV6-3 and TRBJ2-7; D perhaps matches TRBD1 (6 bases). This CDR3 contains 11 residues. Germline V gene sequence: CDR1 MNHEY, CDR2 SVGEGT. Trimming shortened V by 5 bases and J by 6 bases, and 8 bases separated the two germline ends. As DNA, the CDR3 is TGTGCCAGCAGTACGACAGGCGAGCAGTACTTC. As protein: CASSTTGEQYF.

The chain carries TRBV5-1 and TRBJ2-7; TRBD2 matches at 8 bases. After removal of 0 bases from V and 0 bases from J, the junction contained 5 bases not matched to a gene. The CDR3 is 16 amino acids. CDR1 is SGHRS, CDR2 YFSETQ, per germline. The CDR3 sequence is CASSLGRLAGSYEQYF. CDR3 coding DNA: TGCGCCAGCAGCTTGGGGCGGCTAGCGGGCTCCTACGAGCAGTACTTC.

The genes are TRBV11-2 and TRBJ1-6; a possible D gene is TRBD1 (6 bases). Germline-derived CDR1 and CDR2 are SGHAT and FQNNGV. The length of the CDR3 is 15 residues. V lost 2 bases and J 7 bases, leaving 12 bases between the germline ends. As DNA, the CDR3 is TGTGCCAGCAGCTTATCTGGGGGGGCAAATTCACCCCTCCACTTT. It yields the protein CASSLSGGANSPLHF. Looking up the rest from reference TRBV11-2 and TRBJ1-6 gives the full variable domain: EAGVAQSPRYKIIEKRQSVAFWCNPISGHATLYWYQQILGQGPKLLIQFQNNGVVDDSQLPKDRFSAERLKGVDSTLKIQPAKLEDSAVYLCASSLSGGANSPLHFGNGTRLTVT.

This chain connects TRBV19 to TRBJ2-7; 7 nucleotides line up with TRBD1. CDR1 is LNHDA, CDR2 SQIVND, per germline (reference sequence). V shed 4 bases and J 2 bases; nucleotides not matched to a gene: 2. The CDR3 extends over 13 amino acids. CDR3 coding DNA: TGTGCCAGTAGTAGACAGGGTCCCTACGAGCAGTACTTC. It specifies CASSRQGPYEQYF.

CDR3 in DNA: TGTGCCAGCAGTGAAGTGCGTTCGACAAATGAAAAACTGTTTTTT. Encoded protein: CASSEVRSTNEKLFF. V and J are TRBV6-1 and TRBJ1-4; no clear D gene. Germline V gene lookup returns CDR1 MNHNS and CDR2 SASEGT. Trimming pared 1 base from V and 5 bases from J, leaving 11 bases between. The CDR3 sequence is 15 residues long.

This chain joins TRBV7-6 and TRBJ2-1, with no clear D. There are 12 residues in the CDR3. CDR1 is SGHVS and CDR2 is FNYEAQ in the germline V gene. Trimming shortened V by 1 base and J by 6 bases, and 4 bases separated the two germline ends. DNA for the CDR3: TGTGCCAGCAGCTTAGATTCCAATGAGCAGTTCTTC. Protein product: CASSLDSNEQFF.

The genes are TRBV6-5 and TRBJ2-2, with no clear D. The V gene's germline CDR1 is MNHEY and CDR2 SVGAGI. The CDR3 totals 13 residues. V was pared by 3 bases and J by 4 bases, with 6 bases between. The CDR3 nucleotides are TGTGCCAGCAGTTATCACAGCACCGGGGAGCTGTTTTTT. As protein: CASSYHSTGELFF.

V gene TRBV5-4 combines with J gene TRBJ1-1; no clear D gene. The length of the CDR3 is 15 residues. Trimming took off 5 bases at V and 0 bases at J, with 14 bases between the two ends. Germline values: CDR1 SGHNT, CDR2 YYREEE (reference sequence). CDR3 amino acids: CASRGGANLNTEAFF. The CDR3, as DNA: TGTGCCAGCAGGGGAGGTGCCAATTTGAACACTGAAGCTTTCTTT.

This clone was picked up a small number of times. The chain combines TRBV5-1 with TRBJ1-2, with TRBD1 matching 8 bases. CDR1 and CDR2 (germline): SGHRS, YFSETQ. The CDR3 loop spans 15 amino acids. V shed 2 bases and J 8 bases; nucleotides not matched to a gene: 11. As DNA, the CDR3 is TGCGCCAGCAGCTTACAGGGGGGAGGTGATGGCGGCTACACCTTC. Translation gives CASSLQGGGDGGYTF. The full variable domain, its missing parts supplied by reference TRBV5-1 and TRBJ1-2, is KAGVTQTPRYLIKTRGQQVTLSCSPISGHRSVSWYQQTPGQGLQFLFEYFSETQRNKGNFPGRFSGRQFSNSRSEMNVSTLELGDSALYLCASSLQGGGDGGYTFGSGTRLTVV.